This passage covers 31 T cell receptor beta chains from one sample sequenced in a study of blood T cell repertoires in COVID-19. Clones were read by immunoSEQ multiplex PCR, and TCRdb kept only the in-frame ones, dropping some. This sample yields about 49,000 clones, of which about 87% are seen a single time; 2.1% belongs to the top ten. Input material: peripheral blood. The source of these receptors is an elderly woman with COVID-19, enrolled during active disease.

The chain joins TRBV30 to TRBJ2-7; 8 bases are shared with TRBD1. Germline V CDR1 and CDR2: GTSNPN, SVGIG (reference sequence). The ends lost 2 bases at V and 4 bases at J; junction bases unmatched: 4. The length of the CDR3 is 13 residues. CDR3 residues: CAWSINRGYEQYF. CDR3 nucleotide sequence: TGTGCCTGGAGTATTAACAGGGGGTACGAGCAGTACTTC. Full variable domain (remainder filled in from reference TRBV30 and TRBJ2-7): SQTIHQWPATLVQPVGSPLSLECTVEGTSNPNLYWYRQAAGRGLQLLFYSVGIGQISSEVPQNLSASRPQDRQFILSSKKLLLSDSGFYLCAWSINRGYEQYFGPGTRLTVT.

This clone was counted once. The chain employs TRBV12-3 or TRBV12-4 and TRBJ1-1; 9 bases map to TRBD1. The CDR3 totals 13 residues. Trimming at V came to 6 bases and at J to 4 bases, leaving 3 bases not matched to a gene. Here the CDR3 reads CASSHRGLTEAFF. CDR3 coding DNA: TGTGCCAGCAGCCACAGGGGGCTCACTGAAGCTTTCTTT.

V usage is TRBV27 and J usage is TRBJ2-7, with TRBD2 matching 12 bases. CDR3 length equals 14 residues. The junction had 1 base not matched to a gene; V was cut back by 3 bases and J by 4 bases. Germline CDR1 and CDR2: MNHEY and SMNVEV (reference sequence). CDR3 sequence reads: CASSFGLAGYEQYF. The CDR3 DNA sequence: TGTGCCAGCAGTTTCGGACTAGCGGGGTACGAGCAGTACTTC.

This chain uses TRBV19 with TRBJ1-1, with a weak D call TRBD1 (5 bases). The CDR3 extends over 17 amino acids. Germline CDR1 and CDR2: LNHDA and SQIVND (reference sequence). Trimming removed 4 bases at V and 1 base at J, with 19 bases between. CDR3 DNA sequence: TGTGCCAGTAGTAGCGCAGGGTTGAGCCCAAAGAACACTGAAGCTTTCTTT. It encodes CASSSAGLSPKNTEAFF.

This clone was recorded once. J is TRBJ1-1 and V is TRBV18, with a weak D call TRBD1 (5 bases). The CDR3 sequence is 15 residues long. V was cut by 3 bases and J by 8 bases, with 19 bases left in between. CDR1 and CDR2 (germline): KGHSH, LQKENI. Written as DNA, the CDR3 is TGTGCCAGCTCACCCCTCCCCGCAGGGCCTGGCGAAGCTTTCTTT. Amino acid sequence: CASSPLPAGPGEAFF. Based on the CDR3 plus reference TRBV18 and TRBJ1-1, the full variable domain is NAGVMQNPRHLVRRRGQEARLRCSPMKGHSHVYWYRQLPEEGLKFMVYLQKENIIDESGMPKERFSAEFPKEGPSILRIQQVVRGDSAAYFCASSPLPAGPGEAFFGQGTRLTVV.

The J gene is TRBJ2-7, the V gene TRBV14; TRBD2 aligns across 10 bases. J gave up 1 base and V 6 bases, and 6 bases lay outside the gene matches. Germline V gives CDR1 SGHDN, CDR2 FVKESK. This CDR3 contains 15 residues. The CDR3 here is CASSHRTSGSYEQYF. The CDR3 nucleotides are TGTGCCAGCAGTCACCGGACTAGCGGATCCTACGAGCAGTACTTC.

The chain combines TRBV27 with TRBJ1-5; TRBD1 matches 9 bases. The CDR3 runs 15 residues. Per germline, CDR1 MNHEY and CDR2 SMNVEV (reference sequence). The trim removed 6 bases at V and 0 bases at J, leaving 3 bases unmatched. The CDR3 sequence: CASSSDRGSNQPQHF. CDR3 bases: TGTGCCAGCAGCTCGGACAGGGGTAGCAATCAGCCCCAGCATTTT.

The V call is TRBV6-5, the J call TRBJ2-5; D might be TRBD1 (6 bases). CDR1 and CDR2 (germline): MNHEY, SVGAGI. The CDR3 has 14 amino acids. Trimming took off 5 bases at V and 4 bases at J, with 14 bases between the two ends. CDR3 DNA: TGTGCCAGCAGTAAAAACATGGGGGCAGAGACCCAGTACTTC. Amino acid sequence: CASSKNMGAETQYF.

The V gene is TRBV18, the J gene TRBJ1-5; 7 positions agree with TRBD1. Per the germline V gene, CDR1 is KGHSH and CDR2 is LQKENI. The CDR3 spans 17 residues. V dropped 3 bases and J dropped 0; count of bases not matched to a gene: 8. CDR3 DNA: TGTGCCAGCTCACCTAAGACAGGGAACCCTAGCAATCAGCCCCAGCATTTT. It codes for CASSPKTGNPSNQPQHF.

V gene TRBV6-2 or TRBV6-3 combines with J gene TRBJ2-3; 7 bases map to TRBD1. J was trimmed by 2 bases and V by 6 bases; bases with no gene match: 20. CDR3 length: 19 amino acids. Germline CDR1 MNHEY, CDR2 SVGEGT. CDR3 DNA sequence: TGTGCCAGCAGCTCGGCCTCGGGACAGCTCACCGATTTCACAGATACGCAGTATTTT. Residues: CASSSASGQLTDFTDTQYF.

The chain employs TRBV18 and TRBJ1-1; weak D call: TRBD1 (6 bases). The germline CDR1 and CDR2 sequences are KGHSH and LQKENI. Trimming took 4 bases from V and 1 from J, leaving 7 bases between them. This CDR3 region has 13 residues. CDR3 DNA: TGTGCCAGCTCACTACAGGGGAACACTGAAGCTTTCTTT. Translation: CASSLQGNTEAFF.

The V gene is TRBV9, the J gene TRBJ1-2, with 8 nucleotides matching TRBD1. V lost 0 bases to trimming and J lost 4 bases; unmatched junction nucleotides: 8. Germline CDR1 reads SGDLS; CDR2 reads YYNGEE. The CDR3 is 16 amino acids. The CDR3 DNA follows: TGTGCCAGCAGCGTAGGGGTTGGCCAGGGGGCCTATGGCTACACCTTC. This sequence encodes CASSVGVGQGAYGYTF.

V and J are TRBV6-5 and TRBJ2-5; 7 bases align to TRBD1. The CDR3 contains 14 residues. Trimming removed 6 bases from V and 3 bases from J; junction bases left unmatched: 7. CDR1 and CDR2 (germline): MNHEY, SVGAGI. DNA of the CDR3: TGTGCCAGCAGCTTGACAGGGACGGAAGAGACCCAGTACTTC. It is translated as CASSLTGTEETQYF.

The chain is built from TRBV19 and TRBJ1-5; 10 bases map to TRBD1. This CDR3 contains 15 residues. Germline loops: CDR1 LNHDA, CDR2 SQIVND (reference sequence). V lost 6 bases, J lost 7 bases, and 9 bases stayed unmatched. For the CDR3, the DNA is TGTGCCAGTAGCCCTTTGACAGGGGGCTGGCAGCCCCAGCATTTT. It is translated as CASSPLTGGWQPQHF.

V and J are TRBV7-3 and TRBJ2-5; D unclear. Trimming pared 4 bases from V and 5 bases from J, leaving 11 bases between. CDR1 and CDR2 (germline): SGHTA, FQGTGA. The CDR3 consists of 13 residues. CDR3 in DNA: TGTGCCAGCAGCTCAAGCACGCTCGAGACCCAGTACTTC. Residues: CASSSSTLETQYF.

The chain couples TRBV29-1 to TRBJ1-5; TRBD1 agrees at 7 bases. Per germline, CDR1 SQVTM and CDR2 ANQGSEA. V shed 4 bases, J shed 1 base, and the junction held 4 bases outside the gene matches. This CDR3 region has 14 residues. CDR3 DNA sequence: TGCAGCGTTGGGGCAGGGGGGAGCAATCAGCCCCAGCATTTT. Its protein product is CSVGAGGSNQPQHF.

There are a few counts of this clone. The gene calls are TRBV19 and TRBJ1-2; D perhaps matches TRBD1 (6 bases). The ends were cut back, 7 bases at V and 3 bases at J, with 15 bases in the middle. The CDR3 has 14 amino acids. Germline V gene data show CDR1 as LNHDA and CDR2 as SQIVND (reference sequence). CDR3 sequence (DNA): TGTGCCAGTATCGGGGGGCAGGGGCACTATGGCTACACCTTC. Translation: CASIGGQGHYGYTF.

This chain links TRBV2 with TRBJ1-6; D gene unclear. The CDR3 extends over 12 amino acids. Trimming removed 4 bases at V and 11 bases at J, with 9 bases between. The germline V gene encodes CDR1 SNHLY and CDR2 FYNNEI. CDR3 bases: TGTGCCAGCAGTGCACAAGTGGCACCCCTCCACTTT. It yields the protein CASSAQVAPLHF.

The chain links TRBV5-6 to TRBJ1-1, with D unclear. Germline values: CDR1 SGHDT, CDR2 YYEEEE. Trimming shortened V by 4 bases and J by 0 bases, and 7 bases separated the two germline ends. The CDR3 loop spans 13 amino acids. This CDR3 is CASSLWLNTEAFF. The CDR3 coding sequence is TGTGCCAGCAGCCTCTGGCTGAACACTGAAGCTTTCTTT.

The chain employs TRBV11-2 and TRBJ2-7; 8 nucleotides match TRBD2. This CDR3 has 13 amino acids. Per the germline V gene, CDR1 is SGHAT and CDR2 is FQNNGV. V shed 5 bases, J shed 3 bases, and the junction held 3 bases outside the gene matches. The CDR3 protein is CASSSGGLYEQYF. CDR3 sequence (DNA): TGTGCCAGCAGCAGCGGGGGACTCTACGAGCAGTACTTC.

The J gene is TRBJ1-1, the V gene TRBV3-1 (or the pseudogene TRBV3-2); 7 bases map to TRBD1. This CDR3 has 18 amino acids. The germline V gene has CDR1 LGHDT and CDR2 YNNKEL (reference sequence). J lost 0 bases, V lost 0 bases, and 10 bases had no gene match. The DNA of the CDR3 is TGTGCCAGCAGCCAAGATAGGTCCCGGACAGGTATGAACACTGAAGCTTTCTTT. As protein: CASSQDRSRTGMNTEAFF.

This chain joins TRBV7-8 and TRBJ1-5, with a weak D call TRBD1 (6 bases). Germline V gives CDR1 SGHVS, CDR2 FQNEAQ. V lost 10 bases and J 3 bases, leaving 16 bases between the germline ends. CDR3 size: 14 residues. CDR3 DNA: TGTGCCACCAGAGAACAGGGTATCAATCAGCCCCAGCATTTT. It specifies CATREQGINQPQHF.

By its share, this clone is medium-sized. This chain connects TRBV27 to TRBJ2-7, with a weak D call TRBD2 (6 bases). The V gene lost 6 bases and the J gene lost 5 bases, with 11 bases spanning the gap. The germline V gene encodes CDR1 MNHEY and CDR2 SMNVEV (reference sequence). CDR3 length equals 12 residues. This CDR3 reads CASRSGTHEQYF. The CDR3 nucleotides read TGTGCCAGCAGGTCCGGGACTCACGAGCAGTACTTC.

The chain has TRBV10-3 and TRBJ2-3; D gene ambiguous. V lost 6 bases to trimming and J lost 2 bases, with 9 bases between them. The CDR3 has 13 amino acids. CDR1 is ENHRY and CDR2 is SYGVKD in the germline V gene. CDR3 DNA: TGTGCCATCAGGGCTACAGTCACAGATACGCAGTATTTT. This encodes CAIRATVTDTQYF.

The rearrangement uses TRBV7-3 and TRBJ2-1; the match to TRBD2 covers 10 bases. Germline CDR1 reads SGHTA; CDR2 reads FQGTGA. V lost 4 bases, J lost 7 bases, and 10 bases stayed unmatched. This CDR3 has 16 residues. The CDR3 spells CASSSVSGGALNEQFF. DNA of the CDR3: TGTGCCAGCAGCTCGGTGAGCGGGGGGGCCCTGAATGAGCAGTTCTTC.

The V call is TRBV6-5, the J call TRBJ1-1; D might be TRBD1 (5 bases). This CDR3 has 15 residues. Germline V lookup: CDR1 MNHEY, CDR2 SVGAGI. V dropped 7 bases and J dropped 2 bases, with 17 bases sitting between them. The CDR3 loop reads CASNPGGVGNTEAFF. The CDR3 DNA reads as TGTGCCAGCAACCCTGGGGGGGTGGGAAACACTGAAGCTTTCTTT.

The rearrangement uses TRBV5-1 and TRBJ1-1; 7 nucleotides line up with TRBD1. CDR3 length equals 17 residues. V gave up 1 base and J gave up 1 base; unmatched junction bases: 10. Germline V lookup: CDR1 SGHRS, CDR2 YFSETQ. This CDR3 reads CASSLYSAGGGNTEAFF. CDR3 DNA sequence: TGCGCCAGCAGCTTGTACTCGGCAGGGGGAGGGAACACTGAAGCTTTCTTT.

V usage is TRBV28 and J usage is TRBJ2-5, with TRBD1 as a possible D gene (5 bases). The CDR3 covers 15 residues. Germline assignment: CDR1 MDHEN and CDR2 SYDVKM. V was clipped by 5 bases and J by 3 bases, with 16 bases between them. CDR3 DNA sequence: TGTGCCAGCAGTCAGGTCAGAAGGGGAAAAGAGACCCAGTACTTC. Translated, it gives CASSQVRRGKETQYF.

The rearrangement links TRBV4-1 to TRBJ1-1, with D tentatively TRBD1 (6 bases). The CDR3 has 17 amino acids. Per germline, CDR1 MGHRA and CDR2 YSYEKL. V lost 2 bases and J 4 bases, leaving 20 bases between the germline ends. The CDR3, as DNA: TGCGCCAGCAGCCAACCGGGACAACTGGTGCGTGGCACTGAAGCTTTCTTT. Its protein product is CASSQPGQLVRGTEAFF.

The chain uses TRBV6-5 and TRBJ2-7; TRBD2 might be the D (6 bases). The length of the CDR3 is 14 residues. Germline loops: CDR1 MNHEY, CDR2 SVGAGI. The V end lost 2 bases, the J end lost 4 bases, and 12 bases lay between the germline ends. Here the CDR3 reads CASSYVMAGYEQYF. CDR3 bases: TGTGCCAGCAGTTACGTTATGGCGGGGTACGAGCAGTACTTC.

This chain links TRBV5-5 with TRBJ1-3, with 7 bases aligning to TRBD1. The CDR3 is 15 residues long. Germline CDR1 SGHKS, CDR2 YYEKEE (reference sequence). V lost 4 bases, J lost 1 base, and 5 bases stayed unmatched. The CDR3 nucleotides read TGTGCCAGCAGCGTGGACAGGTTATCTGGAAACACCATATATTTT. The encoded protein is CASSVDRLSGNTIYF.